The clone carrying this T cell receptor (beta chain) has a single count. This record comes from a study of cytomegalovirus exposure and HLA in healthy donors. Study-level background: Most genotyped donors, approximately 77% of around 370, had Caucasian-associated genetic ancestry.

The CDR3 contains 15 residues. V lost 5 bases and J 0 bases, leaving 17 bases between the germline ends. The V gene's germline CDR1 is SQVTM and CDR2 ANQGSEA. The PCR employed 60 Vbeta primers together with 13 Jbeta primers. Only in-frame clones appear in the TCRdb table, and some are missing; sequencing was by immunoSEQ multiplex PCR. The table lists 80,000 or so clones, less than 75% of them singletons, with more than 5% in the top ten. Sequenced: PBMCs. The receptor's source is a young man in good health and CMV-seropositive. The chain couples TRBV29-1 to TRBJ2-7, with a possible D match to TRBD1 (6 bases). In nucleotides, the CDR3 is TGCAGCGTTTGGGCCTCAGGGGTGGTCTCCTACGAGCAGTACTTC. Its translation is CSVWASGVVSYEQYF.